This T cell receptor beta chain is from a study of T cell responses to AZD1222 COVID-19 vaccine. On this clone: What it binds is not known.

Findings and limits, study-wide: Baseline seropositives among AZD1222 recipients totaled only 5 to 7. Two AZD1222 administrations were followed by greater Spike-specific TCR breadth and depth.

Clones were read by immunoSEQ multiplex PCR, and TCRdb kept only the in-frame ones, dropping some. The sample includes some 150,000 clones, approximately 93% of them seen just once. From germline, CDR1 is SGHRS and CDR2 YFSETQ. The CDR3 covers 16 residues. Trimming took 6 bases from V and 2 from J; bases not matched to a gene: 8. This clonotype was obtained from an adult in good health. The V call is TRBV5-1, the J call TRBJ2-2, with 9 bases fitting TRBD1. The sequencing used peripheral blood, collected on day 0 of MenACWY control vaccination. The CDR3 bases are TGCGCCAGCATCAGGGACAGGGTCGAAAACACCGGGGAGCTGTTTTTT. Translation gives CASIRDRVENTGELFF.